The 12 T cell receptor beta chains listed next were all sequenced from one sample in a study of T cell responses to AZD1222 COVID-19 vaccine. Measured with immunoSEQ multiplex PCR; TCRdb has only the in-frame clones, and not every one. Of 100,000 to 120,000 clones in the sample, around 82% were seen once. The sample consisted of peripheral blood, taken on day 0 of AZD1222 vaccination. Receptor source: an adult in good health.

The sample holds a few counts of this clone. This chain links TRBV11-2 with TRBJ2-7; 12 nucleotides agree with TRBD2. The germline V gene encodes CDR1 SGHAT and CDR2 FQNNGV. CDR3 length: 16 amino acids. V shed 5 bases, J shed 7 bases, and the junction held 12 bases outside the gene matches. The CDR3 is CASSPGLAGRLGEQYF. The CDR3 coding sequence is TGTGCCAGCAGCCCTGGACTAGCGGGGAGGCTAGGGGAGCAGTACTTC.

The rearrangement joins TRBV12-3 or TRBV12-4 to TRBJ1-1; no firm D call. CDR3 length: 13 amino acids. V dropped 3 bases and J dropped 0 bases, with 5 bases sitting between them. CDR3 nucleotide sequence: TGTGCCAGCAGTTTGGTCCTGAACACTGAAGCTTTCTTT. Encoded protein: CASSLVLNTEAFF.

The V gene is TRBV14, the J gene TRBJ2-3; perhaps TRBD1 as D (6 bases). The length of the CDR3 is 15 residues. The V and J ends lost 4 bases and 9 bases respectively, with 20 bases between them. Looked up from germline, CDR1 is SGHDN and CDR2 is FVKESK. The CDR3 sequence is CASSRQGQGTYTQYF. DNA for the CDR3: TGTGCCAGCAGCCGCCAAGGGCAGGGGACCTACACGCAGTATTTT.

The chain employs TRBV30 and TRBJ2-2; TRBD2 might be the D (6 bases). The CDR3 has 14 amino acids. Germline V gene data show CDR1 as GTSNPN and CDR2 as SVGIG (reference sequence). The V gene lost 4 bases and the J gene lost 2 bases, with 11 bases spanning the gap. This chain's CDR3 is CAWNYGLNTGELFF. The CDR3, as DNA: TGTGCCTGGAATTACGGACTAAACACCGGGGAGCTGTTTTTT.

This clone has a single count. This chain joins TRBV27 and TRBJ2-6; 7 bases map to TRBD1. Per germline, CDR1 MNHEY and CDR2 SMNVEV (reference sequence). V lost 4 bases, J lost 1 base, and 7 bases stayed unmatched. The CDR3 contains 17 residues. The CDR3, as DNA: TGTGCCAGCAGTTCCGACAGGGTAGGGTCTGGGGCCAACGTCCTGACTTTC. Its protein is CASSSDRVGSGANVLTF. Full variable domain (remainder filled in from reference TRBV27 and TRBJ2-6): EAQVTQNPRYLITVTGKKLTVTCSQNMNHEYMSWYRQDPGLGLRQIYYSMNVEVTDKGDVPEGYKVSRKEKRNFPLILESPSPNQTSLYFCASSSDRVGSGANVLTFGAGSRLTVL.

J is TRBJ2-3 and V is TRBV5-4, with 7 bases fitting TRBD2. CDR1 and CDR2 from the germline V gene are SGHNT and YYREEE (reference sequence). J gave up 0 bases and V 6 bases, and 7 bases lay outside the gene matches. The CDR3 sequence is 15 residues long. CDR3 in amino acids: CASKSGVTSTDTQYF. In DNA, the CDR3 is TGTGCCAGCAAAAGCGGGGTAACTAGCACAGATACGCAGTATTTT.

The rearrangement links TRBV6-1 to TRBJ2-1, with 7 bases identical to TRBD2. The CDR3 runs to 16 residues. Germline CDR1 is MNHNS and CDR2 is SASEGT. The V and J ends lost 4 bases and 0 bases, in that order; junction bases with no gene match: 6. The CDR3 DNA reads TGTGCCAGCAGTGGAATAGCGGGCTCCTCCTACAATGAGCAGTTCTTC. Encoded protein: CASSGIAGSSYNEQFF.

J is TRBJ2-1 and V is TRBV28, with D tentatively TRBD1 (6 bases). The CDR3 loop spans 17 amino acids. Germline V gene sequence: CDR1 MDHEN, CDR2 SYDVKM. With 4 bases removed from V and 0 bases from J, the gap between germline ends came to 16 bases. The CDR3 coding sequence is TGTGCCAGCAGTTGGTCGGACAGCGTTTTCTCCTACAATGAGCAGTTCTTC. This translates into CASSWSDSVFSYNEQFF.

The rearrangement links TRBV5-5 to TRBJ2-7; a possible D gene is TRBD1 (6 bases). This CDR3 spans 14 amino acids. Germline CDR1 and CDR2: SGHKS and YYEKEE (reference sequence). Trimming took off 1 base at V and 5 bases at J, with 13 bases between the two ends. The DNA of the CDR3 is TGTGCCAGCAGCTTGATGTGGGGGCGGAACGAGCAGTACTTC. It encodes CASSLMWGRNEQYF.

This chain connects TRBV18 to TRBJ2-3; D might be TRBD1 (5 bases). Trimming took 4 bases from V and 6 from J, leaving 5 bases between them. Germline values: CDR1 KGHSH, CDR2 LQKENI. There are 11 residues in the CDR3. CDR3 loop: CASSQGDTQYF. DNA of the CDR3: TGTGCCAGCTCACAGGGGGATACGCAGTATTTT.

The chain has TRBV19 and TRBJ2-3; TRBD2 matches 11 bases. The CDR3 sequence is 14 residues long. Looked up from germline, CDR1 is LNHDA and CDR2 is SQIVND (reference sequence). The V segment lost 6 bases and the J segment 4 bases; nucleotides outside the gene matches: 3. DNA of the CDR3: TGTGCCAGTAGGGGACTAGCGGATGCAGATACGCAGTATTTT. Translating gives CASRGLADADTQYF.

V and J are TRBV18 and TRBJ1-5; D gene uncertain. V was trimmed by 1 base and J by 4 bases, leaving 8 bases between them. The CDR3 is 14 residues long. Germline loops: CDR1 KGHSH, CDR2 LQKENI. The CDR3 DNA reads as TGTGCCAGCTCACCACAGGGTTTGAATCAGCCCCAGCATTTT. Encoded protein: CASSPQGLNQPQHF.